This T cell receptor beta chain was captured by sequencing in a study of tumor-infiltrating lymphocytes in primary liver carcinoma. Comment on this clonotype: What it binds is unknown.

The tissue used was unsorted bulk material of about 19-34 mg. RNA and DNA were co-extracted from it with the AllPrep DNA/RNA mini kit. Patients had chronic HBV infection and were treatment-naive. Study-level findings and limits: No more than about 8-24% of top clones could be seen in all five tumor regions. Tumors reached a significantly greater top-250-clone fraction than blood did (p = 0.039).

Trimming took 0 bases from V and 1 from J, leaving 13 bases between them. The length of the CDR3 is 17 residues. Germline V lookup: CDR1 MNHEY, CDR2 SVGAGI. With a constant-region primer, TCR beta cDNA was made from 450 to 550 ng of total RNA. Three nested multiplex PCR rounds of slightly modified ARM-PCR generated TCR beta libraries. TRBV1-TRBV30 forward primers paired with a C-beta reverse primer drove the first two PCR rounds, ten to eleven cycles each. TCRdb re-derived calls from the multiplex PCR reads in MiXCR, one entry per CDR3 protein. The sample shows under 200,000 distinct CDR3 sequences, around 81% of them seen only once.

The chain employs TRBV6-5 and TRBJ2-1, with D unclear. This receptor was identified in a man aged 35 to 55 with primary liver carcinoma and hepatitis B virus infection. The sequenced sample consisted of tumor tissue from primary liver carcinoma. CDR3 in DNA: TGTGCCAGCAGTTACTCCGTGAGGTGGGTGTCCTACAATGAGCAGTTCTTC. It encodes CASSYSVRWVSYNEQFF.